A selection of T cell receptor beta chains follows, all from one sample in a study of T cell responses to AZD1222 COVID-19 vaccine. Repertoires were generated with immunoSEQ multiplex PCR, while TCRdb's copy carries only in-frame clones and drops some. Counted here are roughly 150,000 clones, 80% to 90% occurring once; the ten biggest clones make up under 8%. This specimen was peripheral blood, taken after recovery from COVID-19. Source of these receptors: an adult who had recovered from COVID-19. Each CDR3 is given with its conserved first and last residue. D genes are given only for firm matches. A row's size may be missing; if present it is once, few, many or a size class.

TRBJ2-4	.	TRBV9	.	CASSVGLGGKNIQYF	TGTGCCAGCAGCGTGGGACTGGGGGGCAAAAACATTCAGTACTTC
TRBJ1-2	.	TRBV6-1	.	CASSDGLPQYSGYTF	TGTGCCAGCAGTGATGGACTTCCCCAATACAGTGGCTACACCTTC
TRBJ1-6	TRBD1	TRBV13	.	CASSPRGTGPNSPLHF	TGTGCCAGCAGCCCCCGTGGGACAGGGCCTAATTCACCCCTCCACTTT
TRBJ1-4	.	TRBV10-3	.	CAISDQGLNEKLFF	TGTGCCATCAGTGATCAGGGGTTGAATGAAAAACTGTTTTTT
TRBJ2-7	.	TRBV5-1	.	CASSPPDSYEQYF	TGCGCCAGCAGCCCCCCCGATTCCTACGAGCAGTACTTC
TRBJ1-5	.	TRBV2	.	CASSEGGQGQPQHF	TGTGCCAGCAGTGAAGGTGGGCAGGGCCAGCCCCAGCATTTT
TRBJ2-7	TRBD2	TRBV7-2	.	CASSPTSGGEQYF	TGTGCCAGCAGCCCGACTAGCGGGGGCGAGCAGTACTTC
TRBJ2-6	.	TRBV11-2	.	CASLKRFSPLSGANVLTF	TGTGCCAGCCTTAAACGGTTTTCACCCTTATCTGGGGCCAACGTCCTGACTTTC
TRBJ2-3	TRBD2	TRBV7-2	.	CASSPGTTVTQYF	TGTGCCAGCAGCCCCGGGACTACCGTTACGCAGTATTTT
TRBJ2-2	.	TRBV27	.	CASKSGVALRTGELFF	TGTGCCAGCAAATCGGGGGTAGCCCTGAGGACCGGGGAGCTGTTTTTT
TRBJ2-2	.	TRBV5-1	.	CASSFDRIANTGELFF	TGCGCCAGCAGCTTCGACAGGATCGCGAACACCGGGGAGCTGTTTTTT
TRBJ2-1	.	TRBV7-2	.	CASSLAAGIEQFF	TGTGCCAGCAGCTTAGCCGCCGGTATTGAGCAGTTCTTC
TRBJ2-2	.	TRBV11-1	.	CASSFRANTGELFF	TGTGCCAGCAGCTTCCGCGCGAACACCGGGGAGCTGTTTTTT
TRBJ2-3	.	TRBV2	few	CASTGRGTDTQYF	TGTGCCAGTACCGGCCGGGGCACAGATACGCAGTATTTT
TRBJ2-3	TRBD2	TRBV7-3	.	CASSDSGSTDTQYF	TGTGCCAGCAGCGACAGCGGGAGTACAGATACGCAGTATTTT
TRBJ2-1	TRBD2	TRBV5-8	once	CASSSGLAGGLNEQFF	TGTGCCAGCAGCTCGGGACTAGCGGGAGGGCTCAATGAGCAGTTCTTC
TRBJ2-7	TRBD1	TRBV20-1	.	CSAGTDYEQYF	TGCAGTGCTGGGACAGACTACGAGCAGTACTTC
TRBJ1-1	.	TRBV5-6	once	CASSLRAAGRNTEAFF	TGTGCCAGCAGCTTGAGGGCGGCAGGGAGGAACACTGAAGCTTTCTTT
TRBJ2-1	.	TRBV24-1	.	CATSDFPGAGYNEQFF	TGTGCCACCAGTGATTTTCCAGGGGCAGGGTACAATGAGCAGTTCTTC
TRBJ1-2	.	TRBV28	.	CASSSVRVRLSFGYTF	TGTGCCAGCAGTTCGGTCAGGGTCAGATTATCGTTCGGCTACACCTTC
TRBJ1-2	TRBD1	TRBV9	.	CASSVRDRHNYGYTF	TGTGCCAGCAGCGTTCGGGACAGGCATAACTATGGCTACACCTTC
TRBJ2-6	.	TRBV4-2	.	CASTPLGGDSGANVLTF	TGTGCCAGCACCCCTTTGGGGGGCGACTCTGGGGCCAACGTCCTGACTTTC
TRBJ2-2	TRBD1	TRBV5-1	.	CASTGTANTGELFF	TGCGCCAGCACCGGGACAGCGAACACCGGGGAGCTGTTTTTT
TRBJ1-1	.	TRBV4-3	.	CASSQDYTVDTEAFF	TGCGCCAGCAGCCAAGATTATACGGTGGACACTGAAGCTTTCTTT
TRBJ1-4	.	TRBV11-2	.	CASSRGTTNEKLFF	TGTGCCAGCAGCCGGGGCACAACTAATGAAAAACTGTTTTTT
TRBJ2-7	TRBD2	TRBV5-1	.	CASSSQGLAVYEQYF	TGCGCCAGCAGCTCGCAGGGACTAGCGGTTTACGAGCAGTACTTC
TRBJ2-2	.	TRBV7-2	.	CASKGGSRIGELFF	TGTGCCAGCAAGGGGGGCTCTCGGATCGGGGAGCTGTTTTTT
TRBJ2-7	.	TRBV2	.	CASSTRTSNF	TGTGCCAGCAGCACCAGGACTTCCAACTTC
TRBJ2-4	TRBD2	TRBV4-3	once	CASSQDFRLAGIQYF	TGCGCCAGCAGCCAAGATTTTCGACTAGCTGGCATTCAGTACTTC
TRBJ1-3	.	TRBV18	.	CASSPGGGSSGNTIYF	TGTGCCAGCTCACCCGGAGGGGGATCCTCTGGAAACACCATATATTTT
TRBJ2-6	.	TRBV11-3	.	CASSLGASGANVLTF	TGTGCCAGCAGCCTGGGGGCCTCTGGGGCCAACGTCCTGACTTTC
TRBJ1-5	.	TRBV29-1	.	CSASGTSNNQPQHF	TGCAGCGCTTCCGGGACGTCCAATAATCAGCCCCAGCATTTT
TRBJ2-3	TRBD2	TRBV5-1	.	CASSVGLAGREDTQYF	TGCGCCAGCAGCGTAGGACTAGCGGGGAGGGAGGATACGCAGTATTTT
TRBJ2-1	TRBD2	TRBV28	.	CASSPGTSGKQFF	TGTGCCAGCAGTCCCGGGACTAGCGGGAAGCAGTTCTTC
TRBJ1-6	.	TRBV6-1	.	CASSELPDYNSPLHF	TGTGCCAGCAGTGAACTACCAGACTATAATTCACCCCTCCACTTT
TRBJ1-1	TRBD1	TRBV9	.	CASSGGDRSSTGEAFF	TGTGCCAGCAGCGGAGGGGACAGGAGCTCAACAGGTGAAGCTTTCTTT
TRBJ2-7	.	TRBV2	.	CASSESNLYEQYF	TGTGCCAGCAGTGAAAGCAACCTCTACGAGCAGTACTTC
TRBJ2-1	TRBD2	TRBV29-1	.	CSVLSGTRNYNEQFF	TGCAGCGTTCTCTCCGGGACTAGAAACTACAATGAGCAGTTCTTC
TRBJ2-1	.	TRBV19	.	CASKSQWGSSYNEQFF	TGTGCCAGTAAGTCCCAGTGGGGGAGCTCCTACAATGAGCAGTTCTTC
TRBJ1-5	.	TRBV7-2	.	CASSWDMGNQPQHF	TGTGCCAGCAGCTGGGATATGGGGAATCAGCCCCAGCATTTT
TRBJ2-7	.	TRBV11-3	.	CASSPGRGSYEQYF	TGTGCCAGCAGCCCGGGGAGAGGATCCTACGAGCAGTACTTC
TRBJ1-1	TRBD1	TRBV19	.	CASSMTGGRLGTEAFF	TGTGCCAGTAGTATGACAGGGGGCAGGTTAGGAACTGAAGCTTTCTTT
TRBJ1-3	.	TRBV3-1/TRBV3-2	.	CASSQLLSGAGNTIYF	TGTGCCAGCAGCCAACTTTTGTCAGGAGCTGGAAACACCATATATTTT
TRBJ1-5	.	TRBV28	once	CASSFREPQHF	TGTGCCAGCAGTTTCAGGGAGCCCCAGCATTTT
TRBJ2-1	.	TRBV11-2	.	CASSLGDYNEQFF	TGTGCCAGCAGCTTAGGGGACTACAATGAGCAGTTCTTC
TRBJ2-2	.	TRBV19	once	CASSMGGYTGELFF	TGTGCCAGTAGTATGGGGGGTTACACCGGGGAGCTGTTTTTT
TRBJ1-3	.	TRBV6-5	once	CASTVQISGNTIYF	TGTGCCAGCACGGTACAGATCTCTGGAAACACCATATATTTT
TRBJ1-2	.	TRBV4-2	.	CASSQIREQANYGYTF	TGTGCCAGCAGCCAAATCCGGGAACAGGCTAACTATGGCTACACCTTC
TRBJ2-5	.	TRBV28	.	CASSLTSGALRETQYF	TGTGCCAGCAGTTTGACCTCGGGGGCACTTAGGGAGACCCAGTACTTC
TRBJ1-6	.	TRBV6-5	.	CASSLGLSSYNSPLHF	TGTGCCAGCAGTTTGGGCCTAAGCTCCTATAATTCACCCCTCCACTTT